This entry is about one TCR beta chain. Its antigen is unidentified. The data derive from a study of T cell responses to AZD1222 COVID-19 vaccine. General study results and limits: Spike-specific TCR breadth and depth both grew after two AZD1222 doses. Of the AZD1222 recipients, only 5 or 6 were seropositive at baseline.

Second-dose intervals near 4 or 12 weeks were combined. Germline V gene sequence: CDR1 KGHSH, CDR2 LQKENI. The trim removed 1 base at V and 10 bases at J, leaving 9 bases unmatched. This CDR3 has 16 residues. Sequencing was performed with immunoSEQ multiplex PCR; in TCRdb, only in-frame clones are kept and a portion is missing. The sample shows about 120,000 clones, approximately 94% of them seen only once. The specimen comprised peripheral blood, sampled 28 days after the second AZD1222 dose. The receptor's source is an adult who received the AZD1222 COVID-19 vaccine. The chain is built from TRBV18 and TRBJ1-6, with 8 bases that match TRBD1. CDR3 in amino acids: CASSPLGQGSESPLHF. CDR3 nucleotide sequence: TGTGCCAGCTCACCACTTGGACAGGGCTCGGAATCACCCCTCCACTTT.